Following are 9 T cell receptor beta chains from one sample sequenced in a study of blood T cell repertoires in COVID-19. Libraries were prepared by immunoSEQ multiplex PCR; TCRdb keeps only in-frame clonotypes and omits some of them. Among fewer than 70,000 clones listed, roughly 80% were seen once. Sequencing was performed on peripheral blood. The source is a man in his 60s with acute or convalescent COVID-19.

The genes are TRBV7-9 and TRBJ1-2, with TRBD1 matching over 9 bases. CDR1 and CDR2 from the germline V gene are SEHNR and FQNEAQ (reference sequence). The CDR3 contains 19 residues. The junction had 19 bases not matched to a gene; V was cut back by 5 bases and J by 3 bases. The DNA of the CDR3 is TGTGCCAGCAGCCCGCCCTACTTACAGGGGGCTGGGGTGGACTATGGCTACACCTTC. It is translated as CASSPPYLQGAGVDYGYTF.

V gene TRBV2 combines with J gene TRBJ2-3, with D uncertain. Between the trimmed V and J ends, which lost 2 bases and 6 bases, there was a span of 9 bases. Germline values: CDR1 SNHLY, CDR2 FYNNEI. The CDR3 runs to 13 residues. The CDR3 spells CASSELRLDTQYF. CDR3 nucleotides: TGTGCCAGCAGTGAACTACGGTTGGATACGCAGTATTTT.

V gene TRBV12-5 combines with J gene TRBJ2-3, with TRBD1 matching 7 bases. This CDR3 is built from 14 residues. Germline trimming cut 5 bases from V and 2 bases from J; bases unmatched to any gene: 4. The V gene's germline CDR1 is LGHNT and CDR2 FRNRAP. The CDR3 loop is CASGPDRATDTQYF. The CDR3 DNA reads TGTGCTAGTGGTCCAGACAGGGCCACAGATACGCAGTATTTT.

J is TRBJ2-7 and V is TRBV5-1; TRBD2 might be the D (5 bases). Germline V gives CDR1 SGHRS, CDR2 YFSETQ. The CDR3 runs to 14 residues. V shed 7 bases and J shed 1 base, with 15 bases lying between them. The CDR3 spells CASSAGGSSYEQYF. DNA for the CDR3: TGCGCCAGCTCGGCCGGTGGGAGTTCCTACGAGCAGTACTTC.

The chain uses TRBV27 and TRBJ2-1; tentative D call: TRBD2 (5 bases). CDR3 size: 16 residues. From germline, CDR1 is MNHEY and CDR2 SMNVEV (reference sequence). Deletions cut 6 bases from V and 4 bases from J, with 19 bases between. The CDR3 DNA sequence: TGTGCCAGCAGCCCCCGGGGTAGCGAAGGGTACAATGAGCAGTTCTTC. It is translated as CASSPRGSEGYNEQFF.

This chain joins TRBV5-6 and TRBJ2-7; 10 positions match TRBD2. V gave up 2 bases and J gave up 2 bases; unmatched junction bases: 7. The CDR3 totals 16 residues. CDR1 SGHDT and CDR2 YYEEEE come from the germline V gene. The CDR3 sequence: CASSFLSGGQTYEQYF. In nucleotides, the CDR3 is TGTGCCAGCAGCTTCCTTAGCGGGGGGCAAACCTACGAGCAGTACTTC.

The V gene is TRBV15, the J gene TRBJ1-5; 9 positions match TRBD1. The CDR3 runs to 20 residues. CDR1 is LNHNV and CDR2 is YYDKDF in the germline V gene (reference sequence). The J segment lost 1 base and the V segment lost 0 bases, leaving 13 bases of the junction unmatched. CDR3 nucleotide sequence: TGTGCCACCAGCAGAGATAAGACCGCCGGGACAGGGAAAAGCAATCAGCCCCAGCATTTT. It translates to CATSRDKTAGTGKSNQPQHF.

This clone was found a few times. V is TRBV7-3 and J is TRBJ1-2; possible D gene TRBD1, 6 bases. In germline, CDR1 is SGHTA, CDR2 FQGTGA. CDR3 length: 13 amino acids. V gave up 4 bases and J gave up 1 base, with 7 bases separating them. The CDR3 loop reads CASSSDSNYGYTF. CDR3 DNA sequence: TGTGCCAGCAGCTCGGACAGTAACTATGGCTACACCTTC.

The chain recombines TRBV9 with TRBJ1-2; D not resolved. The CDR3 contains 12 residues. CDR1 and CDR2 (germline): SGDLS, YYNGEE. V lost 4 bases and J 4 bases, leaving 8 bases between the germline ends. The chain's CDR3 is CASSLDFYGYTF. The CDR3 region has the DNA TGTGCCAGCAGCCTAGACTTCTATGGCTACACCTTC. Filled out from reference TRBV9 and TRBJ1-2, the complete variable domain reads DSGVTQTPKHLITATGQRVTLRCSPRSGDLSVYWYQQSLDQGLQFLIQYYNGEERAKGNILERFSAQQFPDLHSELNLSSLELGDSALYFCASSLDFYGYTFGSGTRLTVV.